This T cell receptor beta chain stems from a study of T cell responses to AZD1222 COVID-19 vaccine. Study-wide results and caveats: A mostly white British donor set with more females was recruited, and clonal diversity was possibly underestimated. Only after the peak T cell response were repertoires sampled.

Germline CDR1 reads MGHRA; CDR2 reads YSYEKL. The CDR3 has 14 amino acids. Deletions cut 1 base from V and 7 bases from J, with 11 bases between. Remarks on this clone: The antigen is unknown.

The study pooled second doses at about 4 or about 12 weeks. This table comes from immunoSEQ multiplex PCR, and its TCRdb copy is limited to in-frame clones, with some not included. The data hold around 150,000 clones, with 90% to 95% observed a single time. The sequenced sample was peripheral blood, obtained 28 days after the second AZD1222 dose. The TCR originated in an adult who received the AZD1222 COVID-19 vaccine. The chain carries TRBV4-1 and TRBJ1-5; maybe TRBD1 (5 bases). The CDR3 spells CASSQAPGIQPQHF. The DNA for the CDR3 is TGCGCCAGCAGCCAAGCCCCAGGGATCCAGCCCCAGCATTTT.